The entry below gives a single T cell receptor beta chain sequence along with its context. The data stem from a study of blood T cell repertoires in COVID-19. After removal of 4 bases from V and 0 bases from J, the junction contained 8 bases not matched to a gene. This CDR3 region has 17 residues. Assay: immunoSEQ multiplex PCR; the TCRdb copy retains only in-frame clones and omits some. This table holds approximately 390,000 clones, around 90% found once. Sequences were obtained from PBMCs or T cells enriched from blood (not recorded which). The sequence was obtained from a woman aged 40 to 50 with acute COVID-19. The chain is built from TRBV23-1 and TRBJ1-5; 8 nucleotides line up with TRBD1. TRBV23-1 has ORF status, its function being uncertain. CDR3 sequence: CASSPRTGPYSNQPQHF. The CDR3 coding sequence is TGCGCCAGCAGTCCGAGGACAGGGCCATATAGCAATCAGCCCCAGCATTTT.